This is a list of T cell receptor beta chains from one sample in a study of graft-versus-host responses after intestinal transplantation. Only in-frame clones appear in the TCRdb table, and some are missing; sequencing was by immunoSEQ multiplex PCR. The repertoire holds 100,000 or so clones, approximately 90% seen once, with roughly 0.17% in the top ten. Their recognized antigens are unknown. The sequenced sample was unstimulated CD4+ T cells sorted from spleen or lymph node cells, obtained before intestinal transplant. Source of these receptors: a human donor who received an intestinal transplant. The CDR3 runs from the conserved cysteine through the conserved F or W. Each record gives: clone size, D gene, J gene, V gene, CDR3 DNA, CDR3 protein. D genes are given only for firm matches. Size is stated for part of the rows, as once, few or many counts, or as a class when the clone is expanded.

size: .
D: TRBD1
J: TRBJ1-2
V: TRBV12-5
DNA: TGTGCTAGTGGTTTGATCCGGGACAGGGACCGCTATGGCTACACCTTC
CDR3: CASGLIRDRDRYGYTF

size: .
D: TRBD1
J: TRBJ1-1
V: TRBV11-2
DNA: TGTGCCAGCAGCCCTAACAGGGGCCGGACTGAAGCTTTCTTT
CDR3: CASSPNRGRTEAFF

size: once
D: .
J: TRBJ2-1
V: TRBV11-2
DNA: TGTGCCAGCAGCTTAGACCCGGGAGCCAACAATGAGCAGTTCTTC
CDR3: CASSLDPGANNEQFF

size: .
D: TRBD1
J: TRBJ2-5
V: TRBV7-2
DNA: TGTGCCAGCAGCACACCGACAGGGCCTAGGACCCAGTACTTC
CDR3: CASSTPTGPRTQYF

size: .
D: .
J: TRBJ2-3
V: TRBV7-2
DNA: TGTGCCAGCAGCCCTGGCACAGATACGCAGTATTTT
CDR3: CASSPGTDTQYF

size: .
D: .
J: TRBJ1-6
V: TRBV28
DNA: TGTGCCAGCAGTTTATCTGGACAGATAAATTCACCCCTCCACTTT
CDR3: CASSLSGQINSPLHF

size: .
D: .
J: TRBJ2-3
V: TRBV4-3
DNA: TGCGCCAGCAGTGCCGACAGCCTCACAGATACGCAGTATTTT
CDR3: CASSADSLTDTQYF

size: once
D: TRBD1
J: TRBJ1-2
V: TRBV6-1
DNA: TGTGCCAGCAGTGGCCGTGACAGGGATGGCTATGGCTACACCTTC
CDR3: CASSGRDRDGYGYTF

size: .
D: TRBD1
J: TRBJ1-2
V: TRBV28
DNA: TGTGCCAGCAGACGGGACAGGGGGGCTAACTATGGCTACACCTTC
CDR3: CASRRDRGANYGYTF

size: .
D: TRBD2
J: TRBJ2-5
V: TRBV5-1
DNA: TGCGCCAGCAGCGACAGACTAGCGGGAGCTAAAGAGACCCAGTACTTC
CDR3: CASSDRLAGAKETQYF

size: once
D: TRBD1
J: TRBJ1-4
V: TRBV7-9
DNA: TGTGCCAGCAGCTACGGCTCCGGGACAGCTAATGAAAAACTGTTTTTT
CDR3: CASSYGSGTANEKLFF